This passage covers 3 T cell receptor beta chains from one sample sequenced in a study of blood T cell repertoires in COVID-19. The repertoire was sequenced with immunoSEQ multiplex PCR; TCRdb's copy has only in-frame clones and lacks some. The data show 200,000 to 250,000 clones, approximately 80% seen once. Specimen: peripheral blood. The receptors originated from a woman older than 75 with acute or convalescent COVID-19.

In this sample, this clone turned up a few times. The chain couples TRBV3-1 (or the pseudogene TRBV3-2) to TRBJ2-5, with 10 bases aligning to TRBD2. The CDR3 has 14 residues. In germline, CDR1 is LGHDT, CDR2 YNNKEL (reference sequence). J gave up 3 bases and V 6 bases, and 4 bases lay outside the gene matches. The CDR3 loop reads CASSRTSGEETQYF. CDR3 nucleotides: TGTGCCAGCAGTAGGACTAGCGGAGAAGAGACCCAGTACTTC.

The chain is built from TRBV27 and TRBJ2-1, with 11 bases lining up with TRBD2. Germline V lookup: CDR1 MNHEY, CDR2 SMNVEV (reference sequence). CDR3 length: 15 residues. After removal of 7 bases from V and 7 bases from J, the junction contained 9 bases not matched to a gene. Here the CDR3 reads CASTRLAGKVNEQFF. In DNA, the CDR3 is TGTGCCAGCACCAGACTAGCGGGAAAAGTAAATGAGCAGTTCTTC.

V is TRBV28 and J is TRBJ2-3; 8 bases map to TRBD2. Per the germline V gene, CDR1 is MDHEN and CDR2 is SYDVKM. The CDR3 contains 16 residues. The junction had 8 bases not matched to a gene; V was cut back by 5 bases and J by 1 base. In DNA form, the CDR3 reads TGTGCCAGCAGTCACAGGACTAGCCTCGGCACAGATACGCAGTATTTT. Encoded protein: CASSHRTSLGTDTQYF. The whole variable domain, filled in from reference TRBV28 and TRBJ2-3, reads DVKVTQSSRYLVKRTGEKVFLECVQDMDHENMFWYRQDPGLGLRLIYFSYDVKMKEKGDIPEGYSVSREKKERFSLILESASTNQTSMYLCASSHRTSLGTDTQYFGPGTRLTVL.